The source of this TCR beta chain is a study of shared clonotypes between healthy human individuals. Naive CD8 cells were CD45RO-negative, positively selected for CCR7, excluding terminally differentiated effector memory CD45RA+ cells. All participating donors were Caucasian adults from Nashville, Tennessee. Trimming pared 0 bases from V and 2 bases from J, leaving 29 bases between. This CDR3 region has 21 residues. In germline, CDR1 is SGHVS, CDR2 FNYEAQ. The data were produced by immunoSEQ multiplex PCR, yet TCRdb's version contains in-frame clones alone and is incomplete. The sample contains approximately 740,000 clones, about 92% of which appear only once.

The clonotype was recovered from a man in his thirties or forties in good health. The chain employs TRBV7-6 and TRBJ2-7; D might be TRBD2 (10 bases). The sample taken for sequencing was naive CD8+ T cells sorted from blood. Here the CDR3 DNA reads TGTGCCAGCAGCTTAGCACGGCCGGGACAGGGAAGCGGGAGGGGGGCCTACGAGCAGTACTTC. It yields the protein CASSLARPGQGSGRGAYEQYF.